This T cell receptor beta chain was sequenced during a study of T-cell memory formation after mild COVID-19. TCRdb independently ran MiXCR on the 5' RACE reads; one entry per CDR3 protein. The sample has about 130,000 distinct CDR3 sequences, approximately 15% seen once; the top ten hold 11% to 15%. V lost 7 bases and J 10 bases, leaving 13 bases between the germline ends. There are 10 residues in the CDR3. The germline V gene has CDR1 SQVTM and CDR2 ANQGSEA. The chain recombines TRBV29-1 with TRBJ1-1; the D gene is possibly TRBD1 (6 bases). This clonotype was sampled from an adult woman who had mild COVID-19 (a few samples of this study predate the infection). Cell type and time point are not known. Specimen: PBMCs or a T cell subset sorted from them (not recorded which). The CDR3 DNA is TGCAGCGATGGGGCGGGGGCAGCTTTCTTT. Its protein product is CSDGAGAAFF. The whole variable domain, filled in from reference TRBV29-1 and TRBJ1-1, reads SAVISQKPSRDICQRGTSLTIQCQVDSQVTMMFWYRQQPGQSLTLIATANQGSEATYESGFVIDKFPISRPNLTFSTLTVSNMSPEDSSIYLCSDGAGAAFFGQGTRLTVV.